The present entry profiles one TCR beta chain with its context. No antigen is known for it. This record comes from a study of cytomegalovirus exposure and HLA in healthy donors. Study-level background: The Caucasian-associated ancestry cluster held around 81% of 398 genotyped donors.

General study results and limits: Within the data, a cluster of highly shared sequence variants was likely a sequencing artifact. Some segments of the V type, notably TRBV6-2 and TRBV6-3, were excluded as indistinguishable.

Germline CDR1 MNHEY, CDR2 SVGAGI. CDR3 length: 15 amino acids. Trimming took off 9 bases at V and 6 bases at J, with 20 bases between the two ends. The PCR employed 60 Vbeta primers together with 13 Jbeta primers. In the original processing: Around 10 million of the approximately 80 million unique TCR beta chains counted in a later analysis were shared. Some clones are missing from TCRdb's copy, which holds only in-frame ones; the method was immunoSEQ multiplex PCR. V, J and clone size were drawn from that table, and D and trimming were deduced from the DNA. Here the sample spans 65,000 to 85,000 clones, approximately 67% being singletons.

The source is a woman in her 30s in good health and CMV-seronegative. The sequenced material came from PBMCs. The chain carries TRBV6-5 and TRBJ1-4; D call uncertain. This CDR3 is CARPHESTRDEKLFF. CDR3 DNA sequence: TGTGCCAGACCTCATGAGTCGACCCGGGATGAAAAACTGTTTTTT.